The 16 T cell receptor beta chains presented below share a single source sample, sequenced in a study of blood T cell repertoires in COVID-19. Here immunoSEQ multiplex PCR was the method, and the copy in TCRdb shows in-frame clones only, minus some. The sample lists some 160,000 clones, roughly 84% occurring once. The source material was PBMCs or T cells enriched from blood (not recorded which). The receptors here all came from a woman aged 50 to 65 who had recovered from COVID-19.

The chain links TRBV28 to TRBJ1-6, with 7 bases that match TRBD1. J gave up 7 bases and V 5 bases, and 17 bases lay outside the gene matches. The CDR3 has 18 residues. The germline V gene has CDR1 MDHEN and CDR2 SYDVKM. This CDR3 reads CASSTLGTAFTPNSPLHF. The CDR3 coding sequence is TGTGCCAGCAGTACCCTGGGGACAGCTTTCACGCCGAATTCACCCCTCCACTTT.

Here the CDR3 DNA reads TGTGCCAGCAGTGAGATCTTACAGGAGAGCTCCTATAATTCACCCCTCCACTTT. Its protein is CASSEILQESSYNSPLHF. The J gene is TRBJ1-6, the V gene TRBV6-1; the D gene is possibly TRBD1 (5 bases). V was shortened by 3 bases and J by 0 bases, with 15 bases between the two germline ends. The CDR3 extends over 18 amino acids. Germline CDR1 MNHNS, CDR2 SASEGT.

J is TRBJ1-2 and V is TRBV28; no definite D call. The CDR3 spans 11 residues. Between the trimmed V and J ends, which lost 11 bases and 2 bases, there was a span of 9 bases. Germline V lookup: CDR1 MDHEN, CDR2 SYDVKM. For the CDR3, the DNA is TGTGCCTCCTTTGTCAACTATGGCTACACCTTC. As protein: CASFVNYGYTF.

V and J are TRBV6-1 and TRBJ1-3; D call uncertain. Per the germline V gene, CDR1 is MNHNS and CDR2 is SASEGT. The CDR3 is made up of 14 amino acids. V lost 0 bases and J 3 bases, leaving 6 bases between the germline ends. The CDR3 DNA is TGTGCCAGCAGTGAAGCGGTCGGTGGAAACACCATATATTTT. This translates into CASSEAVGGNTIYF.

The chain has TRBV5-6 and TRBJ1-4; 8 bases align to TRBD1. V trimming: 2 bases; J trimming: 8 bases; junction bases outside the gene matches: 8. The germline V gene has CDR1 SGHDT and CDR2 YYEEEE. The CDR3 is made up of 15 amino acids. CDR3 loop: CASSFQGAGGEKLFF. In nucleotides, the CDR3 is TGTGCCAGCAGCTTTCAGGGGGCTGGTGGCGAAAAACTGTTTTTT.

The chain employs TRBV2 and TRBJ2-3; the D is unclear. In germline, CDR1 is SNHLY, CDR2 FYNNEI. Trimming shortened V by 1 base and J by 8 bases, and 4 bases separated the two germline ends. CDR3 length equals 11 residues. This CDR3 reads CASSEGVTQYF. The CDR3 nucleotides are TGTGCCAGCAGTGAAGGCGTTACGCAGTATTTT.

CDR3 sequence (DNA): TGTGCCAGCAGCGTAGAACAGGGCAGCTCCTATAATTCACCCCTCCACTTT. Amino acids: CASSVEQGSSYNSPLHF. This chain links TRBV9 with TRBJ1-6, with D possibly matching TRBD1 (6 bases). V shed 0 bases and J shed 0 bases, with 10 bases lying between them. This CDR3 region has 17 residues. Germline lookup yields CDR1 SGDLS and CDR2 YYNGEE.

The chain recombines TRBV28 with TRBJ2-4; D perhaps matches TRBD2 (6 bases). The CDR3 is made up of 13 amino acids. CDR1 and CDR2 from the germline V gene are MDHEN and SYDVKM. Trimming took 6 bases from V and 5 from J, leaving 11 bases between them. CDR3 amino acids: CASRTSPENIQYF. The CDR3 DNA is TGTGCCAGCAGGACTAGTCCGGAAAACATTCAGTACTTC. Looking up the rest from reference TRBV28 and TRBJ2-4 gives the full variable domain: DVKVTQSSRYLVKRTGEKVFLECVQDMDHENMFWYRQDPGLGLRLIYFSYDVKMKEKGDIPEGYSVSREKKERFSLILESASTNQTSMYLCASRTSPENIQYFGAGTRLSVL.

This clone was recorded only once. V is TRBV19 and J is TRBJ1-1, with no clear D. The CDR3 has 15 amino acids. Per the germline V gene, CDR1 is LNHDA and CDR2 is SQIVND (reference sequence). V lost 3 bases, J lost 0 bases, and 11 bases lay in between. The CDR3 spells CASSIPHGMNTEAFF. The CDR3 bases are TGTGCCAGTAGTATTCCCCACGGGATGAACACTGAAGCTTTCTTT.

The chain employs TRBV4-1 and TRBJ1-1; 7 nucleotides match TRBD1. The CDR3 covers 16 residues. Germline CDR1 MGHRA, CDR2 YSYEKL. V trimming: 3 bases; J trimming: 9 bases; junction bases outside the gene matches: 16. The CDR3 region is CASSHSQQGGGRKAFF. In nucleotides, the CDR3 is TGCGCCAGCAGCCATTCCCAGCAGGGGGGTGGCCGTAAAGCTTTCTTT.

The chain couples TRBV9 to TRBJ2-7, with unresolved D. Trimming cost V 0 bases and J 2 bases, with 9 bases left between them. The CDR3 runs 14 residues. Per the germline V gene, CDR1 is SGDLS and CDR2 is YYNGEE. This CDR3 reads CASSVGTDTYEQYF. CDR3 DNA sequence: TGTGCCAGCAGCGTAGGCACAGACACCTACGAGCAGTACTTC. The variable domain in full, completed from reference TRBV9 and TRBJ2-7, reads DSGVTQTPKHLITATGQRVTLRCSPRSGDLSVYWYQQSLDQGLQFLIQYYNGEERAKGNILERFSAQQFPDLHSELNLSSLELGDSALYFCASSVGTDTYEQYFGPGTRLTVT.

This clone was observed a few times. This chain uses TRBV6-6 with TRBJ2-3; 9 bases line up with TRBD1. The trim removed 5 bases at V and 4 bases at J, leaving 13 bases unmatched. The CDR3 has 17 residues. CDR1 MNHNY and CDR2 SVGAGI come from the germline V gene (reference sequence). This CDR3 is CASSPRPGQGRPDTQYF. The CDR3 bases are TGTGCCAGCAGTCCAAGGCCGGGACAGGGACGCCCAGATACGCAGTATTTT.

The chain is built from TRBV19 and TRBJ2-2; TRBD1 matches 10 bases. This CDR3 has 11 residues. Germline assignment: CDR1 LNHDA and CDR2 SQIVND (reference sequence). The CDR3 loop reads CGTGGTGELFF. The DNA for the CDR3 is TGTGGGACAGGGGGAACCGGGGAGCTGTTTTTT. The whole variable domain, remainder taken from reference TRBV19 and TRBJ2-2, is DGGITQSPKYLFRKEGQNVTLSCEQNLNHDAMYWYRQDPGQGLRLIYYSQIVNDFQKGDIAEGYSVSREKKESFPLTVTSAQKNPTAFYLCGTGGTGELFFGEGSRLTVL.

The chain has TRBV10-3 and TRBJ2-2; the match to TRBD1 covers 10 bases. The germline CDR1 and CDR2 sequences are ENHRY and SYGVKD. Trimming cost V 6 bases and J 0 bases; bases outside gene matches: 16. The CDR3 loop spans 20 amino acids. The CDR3 loop is CAISTPGTGVGSANTGELFF. The DNA for the CDR3 is TGTGCCATCAGCACGCCCGGGACAGGGGTTGGGAGCGCGAACACCGGGGAGCTGTTTTTT.

V usage is TRBV6-5 and J usage is TRBJ2-3; D is ambiguous. The CDR3 has 13 residues. Per germline, CDR1 MNHEY and CDR2 SVGAGI. Trimming shortened V by 6 bases and J by 3 bases, and 10 bases separated the two germline ends. The CDR3: CASRSPVTDTQYF. The CDR3 nucleotides are TGTGCCAGCAGGAGCCCCGTTACAGATACGCAGTATTTT.

V gene TRBV5-4 combines with J gene TRBJ2-7, with unresolved D. The V gene's germline CDR1 is SGHNT and CDR2 YYREEE (reference sequence). The CDR3 covers 14 residues. V gave up 4 bases and J gave up 0 bases, with 11 bases separating them. The CDR3: CASSVDVSSYEQYF. DNA for the CDR3: TGTGCCAGCAGCGTGGACGTGAGCTCCTACGAGCAGTACTTC.